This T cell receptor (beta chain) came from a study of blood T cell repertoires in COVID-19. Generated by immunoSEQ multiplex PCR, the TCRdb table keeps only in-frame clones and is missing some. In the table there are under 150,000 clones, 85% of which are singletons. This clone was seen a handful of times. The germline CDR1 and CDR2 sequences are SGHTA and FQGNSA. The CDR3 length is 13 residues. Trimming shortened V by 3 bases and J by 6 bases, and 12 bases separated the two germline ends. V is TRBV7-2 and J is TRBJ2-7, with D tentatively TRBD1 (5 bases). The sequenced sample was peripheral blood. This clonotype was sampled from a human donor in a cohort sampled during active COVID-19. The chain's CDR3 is CASSFTTVAEQYF. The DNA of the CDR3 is TGTGCCAGCAGCTTTACGACAGTCGCCGAGCAGTACTTC.